One and the same sample provided the 31 T cell receptor beta chains below, sequenced in a study of T cell responses to AZD1222 COVID-19 vaccine (dated by TCRdb to the early 2020s). Library generation was performed with the immunoSEQ multiplex PCR assay. In TCRdb, the immuneACCESS table is reduced to in-frame sequences with V and J assigned. These tables do not hold every clone; where another copy was compared, an unresolved V gene accounts for under half, and the others remain unexplained. Within this sample are about 92,000 clones, with about nine tenths of them counted one time only. Roughly 10% of the sample lies in the top ten. What this sample's time point label stands for: baseline before first vaccination. The sequences come from peripheral blood, collected on day 0 of AZD1222 vaccination. Source of these receptors: an adult in good health.

The genes are TRBV11-3 and TRBJ2-7; D unresolved. The V gene lost 1 base and the J gene lost 7 bases, with 11 bases spanning the gap. The CDR3 runs 13 residues. Per germline, CDR1 SGHNT and CDR2 YENEEA. The CDR3 protein is CASSLGPKGEQYF. In nucleotides, the CDR3 is TGTGCCAGCAGCTTAGGTCCCAAGGGAGAGCAGTACTTC.

V gene TRBV4-2 combines with J gene TRBJ1-2, with D hard to call. This CDR3 has 13 amino acids. CDR1 and CDR2 (germline): LGHNA, YNFKEQ. V lost 3 bases and J 2 bases, leaving 7 bases between the germline ends. The CDR3 sequence is CASSQGGNYGYTF. CDR3 DNA sequence: TGTGCCAGCAGCCAGGGCGGGAACTATGGCTACACCTTC.

The chain joins TRBV3-1 (or the pseudogene TRBV3-2) to TRBJ2-3; 7 nucleotides agree with TRBD2. CDR1 and CDR2 from the germline V gene are LGHDT and YNNKEL (reference sequence). The CDR3 length is 15 residues. After removal of 1 base from V and 6 bases from J, the junction contained 7 bases not matched to a gene. The CDR3 DNA follows: TGTGCCAGCAGCCAAGTAAATGGGGGAGGGGATACGCAGTATTTT. Translated, it gives CASSQVNGGGDTQYF.

The chain is built from TRBV6-4 and TRBJ2-3; 10 bases fit TRBD2. The CDR3 sequence is 16 residues long. J was trimmed by 1 base and V by 5 bases; bases with no gene match: 6. Germline assignment: CDR1 MRHNA and CDR2 SNTAGT. The CDR3 is CASSPGLAGGTDTQYF. The DNA of the CDR3 is TGTGCCAGCAGTCCCGGTCTAGCGGGAGGCACAGATACGCAGTATTTT.

J is TRBJ2-1 and V is TRBV9; TRBD2 agrees at 10 bases. Losses at the gene ends were 4 bases for V and 1 base for J; bases not matched to a gene: 2. Germline CDR1 is SGDLS and CDR2 is YYNGEE. This CDR3 contains 15 residues. CDR3 DNA: TGTGCCAGCAGCTCGGGACTAGCGTCCTACAATGAGCAGTTCTTC. It encodes CASSSGLASYNEQFF.

This chain links TRBV29-1 with TRBJ1-1; D ambiguous. V lost 7 bases and J lost 1, with 13 bases in between. Germline V lookup: CDR1 SQVTM, CDR2 ANQGSEA. This CDR3 is built from 13 residues. CDR3 nucleotide sequence: TGCAGCGGGGTAACTGCTGCGAACACTGAAGCTTTCTTT. The encoded protein is CSGVTAANTEAFF.

The CDR3: CASSLTRTDTQYF. CDR3 DNA: TGTGCCAGCAGTCTGACCCGCACAGATACGCAGTATTTT. The chain employs TRBV12-3 or TRBV12-4 and TRBJ2-3; D remains ambiguous. Trimming stripped 5 bases from V and 1 base from J, with 7 bases between. The CDR3 sequence is 13 residues long.

The count of this clone is one. The chain uses TRBV11-2 and TRBJ2-7, with unresolved D. The CDR3 loop spans 12 amino acids. V lost 1 base and J lost 4, with 5 bases in between. The germline CDR1 and CDR2 sequences are SGHAT and FQNNGV. The CDR3 is CASSLARYEQYF. The DNA of the CDR3 is TGTGCCAGCAGCTTAGCCAGGTACGAGCAGTACTTC.

V gene TRBV15 combines with J gene TRBJ2-1; D is uncertain. V lost 5 bases and J lost 10, with 18 bases in between. CDR3 length: 14 amino acids. CDR1 and CDR2 from the germline V gene are LNHNV and YYDKDF (reference sequence). As DNA, the CDR3 is TGTGCCACCAGCGGATATTTACCCGCCCGCGAGCAGTTCTTC. It translates to CATSGYLPAREQFF.

This clone was observed a handful of times. The V gene is TRBV10-1, the J gene TRBJ2-1; D call uncertain. V was cut by 5 bases and J by 2 bases, with 13 bases left in between. CDR3 length equals 15 residues. CDR1 is WNHNN, CDR2 SYGVQD, per germline (reference sequence). The CDR3 is CASSLTGSTYNEQFF. Written as DNA, the CDR3 is TGCGCCAGCAGTTTGACCGGGTCTACCTACAATGAGCAGTTCTTC.

The V gene is TRBV3-1 (or the pseudogene TRBV3-2), the J gene TRBJ2-7; 15 nucleotides agree with TRBD2. Germline CDR1 and CDR2: LGHDT and YNNKEL (reference sequence). This CDR3 contains 16 residues. V was pared by 4 bases and J by 4 bases, with 5 bases of the junction left unmatched. CDR3 sequence: CASSRTGTSGGYEQYF. CDR3 DNA: TGTGCCAGCAGCCGGACCGGGACTAGCGGGGGGTACGAGCAGTACTTC.

The chain combines TRBV25-1 with TRBJ2-7; tentatively, D is TRBD2 (6 bases). The V and J ends lost 4 bases and 4 bases respectively, with 17 bases between them. CDR1 MGHDK and CDR2 SYGVNS come from the germline V gene. This CDR3 has 15 residues. The CDR3 here is CASSALSAGRYEQYF. CDR3 coding DNA: TGTGCCAGCAGTGCCCTGAGTGCGGGGAGGTACGAGCAGTACTTC.

V is TRBV27 and J is TRBJ2-7; D assignment may be TRBD1 or TRBD2 (6 bases each). Germline V gene data show CDR1 as MNHEY and CDR2 as SMNVEV (reference sequence). This CDR3 comprises 18 residues. Trimming took 2 bases from V and 2 from J, leaving 22 bases between them. The CDR3 protein is CASSLTVFGQGRTYEQYF. DNA for the CDR3: TGTGCCAGCAGTTTAACGGTATTTGGGCAGGGGAGGACCTACGAGCAGTACTTC.

This sequence joins TRBV11-2 and TRBJ2-1; TRBD2 matches 13 bases. Per the germline V gene, CDR1 is SGHAT and CDR2 is FQNNGV. The CDR3 totals 17 residues. J gave up 3 bases and V 5 bases, and 7 bases lay outside the gene matches. The CDR3 sequence: CASSPRLAGGFYNEQFF. CDR3 sequence (DNA): TGTGCCAGCAGCCCCCGACTAGCGGGGGGCTTCTACAATGAGCAGTTCTTC.

V and J are TRBV12-3 or TRBV12-4 and TRBJ1-1, with D unclear. The CDR3 has 13 residues. Trimming stripped 5 bases from V and 4 bases from J, with 11 bases between. The CDR3 spells CASSRLAGTEAFF. As DNA, the CDR3 is TGTGCCAGCAGTCGATTGGCAGGCACTGAAGCTTTCTTT.

The V and J genes are TRBV24-1 and TRBJ1-1; D uncertain. V was cut by 5 bases and J by 2 bases, with 8 bases left in between. Germline V gene sequence: CDR1 KGHDR, CDR2 SFDVKD. This CDR3 spans 13 amino acids. The CDR3 loop reads CATSADGNTEAFF. The DNA of the CDR3 is TGTGCCACCAGTGCCGACGGTAACACTGAAGCTTTCTTT.

The genes are TRBV3-1 (or the pseudogene TRBV3-2) and TRBJ2-6, with D tentatively TRBD2 (6 bases). CDR1 is LGHDT, CDR2 YNNKEL, per germline (reference sequence). The CDR3 is 18 residues long. Trimming removed 4 bases from V and 4 bases from J, with 20 bases in between. CDR3 sequence (DNA): TGTGCCAGCAGCCCAGGGACTCCGCTTCTGCGAGGGGCCAACGTCCTGACTTTC. This gives the protein CASSPGTPLLRGANVLTF.

This clone was seen a handful of times. This chain links TRBV19 with TRBJ1-1; D ambiguous. This CDR3 is built from 16 residues. Germline lookup yields CDR1 LNHDA and CDR2 SQIVND (reference sequence). Trimming stripped 5 bases from V and 3 bases from J, with 19 bases between. The CDR3 DNA is TGTGCCAGTAGTGCCTCCGCTAATGGGAGGGACACTGAAGCTTTCTTT. This codes for CASSASANGRDTEAFF. Complete variable domain (other parts from reference TRBV19 and TRBJ1-1): DGGITQSPKYLFRKEGQNVTLSCEQNLNHDAMYWYRQDPGQGLRLIYYSQIVNDFQKGDIAEGYSVSREKKESFPLTVTSAQKNPTAFYLCASSASANGRDTEAFFGQGTRLTVV.

V and J are TRBV5-1 and TRBJ2-1; 8 nucleotides agree with TRBD1. The junction had 6 bases not matched to a gene; V was cut back by 0 bases and J by 4 bases. The CDR3 is 16 amino acids. The germline V gene has CDR1 SGHRS and CDR2 YFSETQ. The CDR3 DNA reads TGCGCCAGCAGCTTGGGGACAGGGAACCTTTACAATGAGCAGTTCTTC. As protein: CASSLGTGNLYNEQFF.

V gene TRBV9 combines with J gene TRBJ2-7; D possibly corresponds to TRBD2 (6 bases). The V gene lost 6 bases and the J gene lost 3 bases, with 16 bases spanning the gap. CDR3 length: 14 residues. Germline V gives CDR1 SGDLS, CDR2 YYNGEE. CDR3 nucleotides: TGTGCCAGCACCTCCGGGACGGGGGACTACGAGCAGTACTTC. Its translation: CASTSGTGDYEQYF.

The chain joins TRBV9 to TRBJ1-5; D gene uncertain. The germline gives CDR1 SGDLS, CDR2 YYNGEE. This CDR3 has 16 residues. V gave up 4 bases and J gave up 2 bases, with 16 bases separating them. CDR3 DNA: TGTGCCAGCAGCCCCACCGGCTTCGGGGGCAATCAGCCCCAGCATTTT. Residues: CASSPTGFGGNQPQHF.

The V gene is TRBV30, the J gene TRBJ1-5; D possibly corresponds to TRBD1 (6 bases). This CDR3 is built from 13 residues. Germline CDR1 reads GTSNPN; CDR2 reads SVGIG (reference sequence). With 5 bases removed from V and 7 bases from J, the gap between germline ends came to 15 bases. In DNA form, the CDR3 reads TGTGCCTGGGGTACAGGGACCAAGCAGCCCCAGCATTTT. Its protein is CAWGTGTKQPQHF.

The gene calls are TRBV11-3 and TRBJ2-1; 11 bases fit TRBD2. J was trimmed by 8 bases and V by 3 bases; bases with no gene match: 3. The CDR3 sequence is 14 residues long. CDR1 and CDR2 from the germline V gene are SGHNT and YENEEA. CDR3 DNA sequence: TGTGCCAGCAGCTTGGGACTAGCGGCGGATGAGCAGTTCTTC. This sequence encodes CASSLGLAADEQFF.

The chain couples TRBV11-2 to TRBJ2-1; 7 bases agree with TRBD2. The trim removed 2 bases at V and 5 bases at J, leaving 3 bases unmatched. CDR3 size: 14 residues. CDR1 is SGHAT and CDR2 is FQNNGV in the germline V gene. The CDR3 is CASSLTSANNEQFF. The CDR3 DNA is TGTGCCAGCAGCTTAACTAGCGCGAACAATGAGCAGTTCTTC.

This clone has a single count. The rearrangement links TRBV28 to TRBJ2-7; 7 bases match TRBD2. The germline V gene encodes CDR1 MDHEN and CDR2 SYDVKM. The V and J ends lost 5 bases and 0 bases, in that order; junction bases with no gene match: 7. CDR3 size: 15 residues. The CDR3 loop reads CASSTLSGNSYEQYF. CDR3 nucleotides: TGTGCCAGCAGTACCTTGAGCGGGAACTCCTACGAGCAGTACTTC.

The V and J genes are TRBV29-1 and TRBJ2-7; 9 bases agree with TRBD1. The CDR3 covers 14 residues. CDR1 is SQVTM, CDR2 ANQGSEA, per germline. After removal of 5 bases from V and 5 bases from J, the junction contained 10 bases not matched to a gene. CDR3 in DNA: TGCAGCGTTAACCCCGGGACAGGGAGGAACGAGCAGTACTTC. Amino acid sequence: CSVNPGTGRNEQYF.

This clone was picked up one time. This chain uses TRBV5-3 with TRBJ1-5; a possible D gene is TRBD1 (5 bases). TRBV5-3 is labeled an ORF, and its function is uncertain. The CDR3 sequence is 14 residues long. Trimming pared 4 bases from V and 0 bases from J, leaving 8 bases between. The CDR3 sequence is CARSRQYSNQPQHF. The CDR3 DNA reads as TGTGCCAGAAGCCGACAGTATAGCAATCAGCCCCAGCATTTT.

This clone appeared a single time. The chain employs TRBV5-6 and TRBJ2-7; 12 bases fit TRBD2. With 3 bases clipped from V and 3 bases from J, the junction kept 4 bases outside the gene matches. CDR3 length equals 15 residues. Per the germline V gene, CDR1 is SGHDT and CDR2 is YYEEEE. The CDR3 DNA follows: TGTGCCAGCAGCTCCGGGACTAGCGGGTTCTACGAGCAGTACTTC. Its translation: CASSSGTSGFYEQYF.

This clone was picked up one time. The genes are TRBV10-3 and TRBJ1-1; D gene unclear. Trimming removed 3 bases at V and 7 bases at J, with 15 bases between. The length of the CDR3 is 14 residues. Looked up from germline, CDR1 is ENHRY and CDR2 is SYGVKD. The CDR3 DNA follows: TGTGCCATCAGTGACCCTCAGGAAGCGGGTGAAGCTTTCTTT. Translation gives CAISDPQEAGEAFF.

V gene TRBV5-1 combines with J gene TRBJ1-1; weak D call: TRBD1 (5 bases). The germline CDR1 and CDR2 sequences are SGHRS and YFSETQ. V was cut by 0 bases and J by 6 bases, with 12 bases left in between. The CDR3 loop spans 14 amino acids. The CDR3 sequence: CASSLVGGEAEAFF. The DNA of the CDR3 is TGCGCCAGCAGCTTGGTTGGGGGAGAGGCTGAAGCTTTCTTT.

The chain is built from TRBV2 and TRBJ2-7, with TRBD1 identical over 8 bases. V shed 4 bases, J shed 6 bases, and the junction held 8 bases outside the gene matches. There are 14 residues in the CDR3. Germline-derived CDR1 and CDR2 are SNHLY and FYNNEI. CDR3 nucleotide sequence: TGTGCCAGCAGTGTGGACAGGGCAGGGGGCGAGCAGTACTTC. Translating gives CASSVDRAGGEQYF.